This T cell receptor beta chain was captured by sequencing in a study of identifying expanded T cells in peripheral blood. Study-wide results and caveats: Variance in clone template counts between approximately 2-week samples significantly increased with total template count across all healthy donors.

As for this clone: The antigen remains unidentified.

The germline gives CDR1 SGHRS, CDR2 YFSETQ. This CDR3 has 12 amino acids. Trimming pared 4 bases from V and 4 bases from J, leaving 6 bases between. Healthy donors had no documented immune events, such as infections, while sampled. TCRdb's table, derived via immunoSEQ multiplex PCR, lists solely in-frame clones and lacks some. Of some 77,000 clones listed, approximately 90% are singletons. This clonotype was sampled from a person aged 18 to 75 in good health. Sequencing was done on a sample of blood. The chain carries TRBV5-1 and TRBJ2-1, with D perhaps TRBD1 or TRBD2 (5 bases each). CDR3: CASSEGYNEQFF. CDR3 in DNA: TGCGCCAGCAGCGAGGGGTACAATGAGCAGTTCTTC.